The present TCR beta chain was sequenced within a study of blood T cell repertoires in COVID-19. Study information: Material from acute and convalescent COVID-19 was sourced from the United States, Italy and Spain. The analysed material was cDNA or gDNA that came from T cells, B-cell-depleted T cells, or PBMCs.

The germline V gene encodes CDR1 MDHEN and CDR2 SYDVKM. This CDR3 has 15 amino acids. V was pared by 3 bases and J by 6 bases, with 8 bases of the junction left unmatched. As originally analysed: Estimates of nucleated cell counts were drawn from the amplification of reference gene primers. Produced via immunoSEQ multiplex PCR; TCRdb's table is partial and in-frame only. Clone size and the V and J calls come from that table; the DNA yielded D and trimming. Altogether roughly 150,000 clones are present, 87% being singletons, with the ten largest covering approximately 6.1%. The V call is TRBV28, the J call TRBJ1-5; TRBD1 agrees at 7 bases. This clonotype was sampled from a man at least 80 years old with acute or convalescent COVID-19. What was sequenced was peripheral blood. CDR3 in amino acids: CASSFGRGRFQPQHF. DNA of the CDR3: TGTGCCAGCAGTTTCGGGAGGGGGCGATTTCAGCCCCAGCATTTT.